This T cell receptor beta chain was sequenced in a study of T cells after yellow fever vaccination. The CDR3 is 13 residues long. V lost 6 bases and J lost 0, with 7 bases in between. CDR1 and CDR2 (germline): MNHEY, SVGEGT. Each CDR3 protein gets one entry after TCRdb re-called the 5' RACE reads with MiXCR. The sample consists of about 340,000 distinct CDR3 sequences, more than 8.5% of them appearing once. This clonotype was counted at least ten times. This sequence joins TRBV6-2 or TRBV6-3 and TRBJ2-3; D might be TRBD2 (6 bases). This specimen was PBMCs, taken on the day of the first yellow fever vaccination. This receptor was obtained from a man in his late teens or twenties who received the YFV17D yellow fever vaccine. The CDR3 is CASRGTSTDTQYF. Written as DNA, the CDR3 is TGTGCCAGCAGAGGGACTAGCACAGATACGCAGTATTTT.